The 12 T cell receptor beta chains reported below all come from one sample, sequenced in a study of identical twins. TCRdb redid the calling of the 5' RACE reads with MiXCR, one entry per CDR3 protein. Of hundreds of thousands of distinct CDR3 sequences detected, around 10% appear once; the ten largest clones hold 4.5% to 5.5%. Sequences were obtained from memory (CD45RO+) T cells sorted from blood. All receptors derive from a woman aged 18-29 years in good health.

This clonotype was detected a few times. The chain links TRBV18 to TRBJ2-5; TRBD2 matches 13 bases. Germline lookup yields CDR1 KGHSH and CDR2 LQKENI. V was pared by 6 bases and J by 2 bases, with 3 bases of the junction left unmatched. The CDR3 extends over 15 amino acids. CDR3 sequence (DNA): TGTGCCAGCTCTGGACTAGCGGGAGATCAAGAGACCCAGTACTTC. Translated, it gives CASSGLAGDQETQYF.

The chain combines TRBV9 with TRBJ1-3; 8 positions agree with TRBD1. CDR1 SGDLS and CDR2 YYNGEE come from the germline V gene. Trimming took 4 bases from V and 4 from J; bases not matched to a gene: 7. The CDR3 is 15 residues long. The CDR3 DNA reads as TGTGCCAGCAGCCTCCTACAGGGGGGGGGAAACACCATATATTTT. It specifies CASSLLQGGGNTIYF.

The CDR3 sequence: CSAMAGVRGTHEQYF. The CDR3 region has the DNA TGCAGCGCCATGGCGGGGGTTCGCGGGACTCACGAGCAGTACTTC. This chain links TRBV29-1 with TRBJ2-7; 7 bases agree with TRBD2. After removal of 7 bases from V and 5 bases from J, the junction contained 17 bases not matched to a gene. Germline values: CDR1 SQVTM, CDR2 ANQGSEA. This CDR3 has 15 residues.

This clonotype was recorded many times. The V and J genes are TRBV2 and TRBJ2-1; D possibly matches TRBD1 or TRBD2 (6 bases each). Looked up from germline, CDR1 is SNHLY and CDR2 is FYNNEI. The CDR3 is 15 amino acids. The germline V and J ends were trimmed by 7 bases and 0 bases, with 13 bases remaining between them. The CDR3 DNA reads as TGTGCCAGCATTGGGGGGCCGAGCTCCTACAATGAGCAGTTCTTC. Translation gives CASIGGPSSYNEQFF. The full variable domain, rest sourced from reference TRBV2 and TRBJ2-1, is EPEVTQTPSHQVTQMGQEVILRCVPISNHLYFYWYRQILGQKVEFLVSFYNNEISEKSEIFDDQFSVERPDGSNFTLKIRSTKLEDSAMYFCASIGGPSSYNEQFFGPGTRLTVL.

Only a few counts were recorded for this clonotype. The rearrangement uses TRBV5-6 and TRBJ2-7, with D tentatively TRBD1 or TRBD2 (5 bases each). Trimming pared 5 bases from V and 5 bases from J, leaving 26 bases between. In germline, CDR1 is SGHDT, CDR2 YYEEEE. The length of the CDR3 is 17 residues. Here the CDR3 DNA reads TGTGCCAGCAGTCCAGGCGTCGGGGCCCTCAGGAGTGACGAGCAGTACTTC. This codes for CASSPGVGALRSDEQYF.

This clonotype was detected ten times or more. The chain links TRBV15 to TRBJ1-5; maybe TRBD1 (6 bases). Germline V gene lookup returns CDR1 LNHNV and CDR2 YYDKDF (reference sequence). V lost 1 base and J 2 bases, leaving 9 bases between the germline ends. The CDR3 is made up of 15 amino acids. The CDR3 protein is CATSRGPGGNQPQHF. The CDR3 nucleotides are TGTGCCACCAGCAGAGGTCCAGGGGGCAATCAGCCCCAGCATTTT. Full variable domain (missing parts from reference TRBV15 and TRBJ1-5): DAMVIQNPRYQVTQFGKPVTLSCSQTLNHNVMYWYQQKSSQAPKLLFHYYDKDFNNEADTPDNFQSRRPNTSFCFLDIRSPGLGDTAMYLCATSRGPGGNQPQHFGDGTRLSIL.

The chain links TRBV6-5 to TRBJ2-7; D might be TRBD2 (6 bases). Germline lookup yields CDR1 MNHEY and CDR2 SVGAGI. The CDR3 sequence is 15 residues long. Trimming left V 2 bases short and J 3 bases short, with 14 bases between. CDR3 DNA: TGTGCCAGCAGTTACCGGGCGGGGCACTTCTACGAGCAGTACTTC. It yields the protein CASSYRAGHFYEQYF.

This clonotype was counted between two and nine times. The V call is TRBV7-2, the J call TRBJ2-2; D uncertain. Trimming shortened V by 3 bases and J by 5 bases, and 13 bases separated the two germline ends. CDR3 length: 15 amino acids. Germline V lookup: CDR1 SGHTA, CDR2 FQGNSA. CDR3 bases: TGTGCCAGCAGCTTCACTGCCTCTGAGACCGGGGAGCTGTTTTTT. This sequence encodes CASSFTASETGELFF.

This clonotype was observed a handful of times. The chain recombines TRBV30 with TRBJ2-1, with a possible D match to TRBD2 (5 bases). Trimming pared 5 bases from V and 10 bases from J, leaving 18 bases between. The CDR3 spans 13 residues. Looked up from germline, CDR1 is GTSNPN and CDR2 is SVGIG (reference sequence). CDR3 coding DNA: TGTGCCTGGGGGCGCGTAAGCGGTGGGGAGCAGTTCTTC. Its translation is CAWGRVSGGEQFF. Based on the CDR3 plus reference TRBV30 and TRBJ2-1, the full variable domain is SQTIHQWPATLVQPVGSPLSLECTVEGTSNPNLYWYRQAAGRGLQLLFYSVGIGQISSEVPQNLSASRPQDRQFILSSKKLLLSDSGFYLCAWGRVSGGEQFFGPGTRLTVL.

This clonotype was picked up a small number of times. V usage is TRBV20-1 and J usage is TRBJ2-7; no definite D call. Germline lookup yields CDR1 DFQATT and CDR2 SNEGSKA (reference sequence). Trimming left V 5 bases short and J 3 bases short, with 11 bases between. The CDR3 covers 12 residues. The CDR3 DNA follows: TGCAGTGCTCACGAACTGGGCTACGAGCAGTACTTC. As protein: CSAHELGYEQYF.

This clonotype was seen repeatedly, ten times or more. The chain employs TRBV6-5 and TRBJ2-7; D possibly uses TRBD1 or TRBD2 (6 bases each). V gave up 4 bases and J gave up 3 bases, with 13 bases separating them. Germline V gene data show CDR1 as MNHEY and CDR2 as SVGAGI. This CDR3 spans 14 amino acids. CDR3 in DNA: TGTGCCAGCAGTTTGAGGGGGAGGAACTACGAGCAGTACTTC. It translates to CASSLRGRNYEQYF.

The table lists this clonotype with many counts. CDR3 loop: CASSREGLGLGTQYF. CDR3 sequence (DNA): TGTGCCAGCAGTCGCGAGGGTCTGGGCCTGGGGACCCAGTACTTC. The chain uses TRBV2 and TRBJ2-5; the D gene is possibly TRBD2 (5 bases). This CDR3 comprises 15 residues. Trimming removed 5 bases at V and 7 bases at J, with 20 bases between. Germline V gene lookup returns CDR1 SNHLY and CDR2 FYNNEI.